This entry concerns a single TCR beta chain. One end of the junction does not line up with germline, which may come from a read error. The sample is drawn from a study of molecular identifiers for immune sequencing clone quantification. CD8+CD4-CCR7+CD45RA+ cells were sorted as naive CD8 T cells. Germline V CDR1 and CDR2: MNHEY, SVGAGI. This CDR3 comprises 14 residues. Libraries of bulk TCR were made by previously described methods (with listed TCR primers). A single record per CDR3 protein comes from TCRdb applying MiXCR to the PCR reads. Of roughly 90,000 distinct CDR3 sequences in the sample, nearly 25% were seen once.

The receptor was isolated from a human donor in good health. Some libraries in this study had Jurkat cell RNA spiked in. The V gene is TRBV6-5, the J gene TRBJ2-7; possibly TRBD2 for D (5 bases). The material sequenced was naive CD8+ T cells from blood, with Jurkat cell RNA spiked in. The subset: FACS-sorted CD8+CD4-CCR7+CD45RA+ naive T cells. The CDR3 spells CVSSYSDSAYEQYF. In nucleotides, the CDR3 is TGTGTCAGCAGTTACTCGGACTCTGCCTACGAGCAGTACTTC.